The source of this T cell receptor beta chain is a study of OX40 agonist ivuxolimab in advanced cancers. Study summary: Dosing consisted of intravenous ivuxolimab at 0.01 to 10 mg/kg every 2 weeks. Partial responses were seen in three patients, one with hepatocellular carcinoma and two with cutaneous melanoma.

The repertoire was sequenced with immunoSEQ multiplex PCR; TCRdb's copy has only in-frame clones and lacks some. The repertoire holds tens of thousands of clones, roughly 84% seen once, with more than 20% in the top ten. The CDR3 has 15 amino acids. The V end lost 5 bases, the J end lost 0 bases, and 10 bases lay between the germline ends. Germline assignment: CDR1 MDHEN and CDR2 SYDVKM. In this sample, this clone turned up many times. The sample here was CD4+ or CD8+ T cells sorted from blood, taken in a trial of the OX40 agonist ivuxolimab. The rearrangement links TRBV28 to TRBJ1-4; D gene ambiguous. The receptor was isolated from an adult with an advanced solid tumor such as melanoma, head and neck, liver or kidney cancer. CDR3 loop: CASSPRPATNEKLFF. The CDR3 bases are TGTGCCAGCAGTCCCCGGCCAGCAACTAATGAAAAACTGTTTTTT.